This T cell receptor (beta chain) was sequenced for a study of tumor-infiltrating lymphocytes in primary liver carcinoma. Co-extraction yielded RNA and DNA from around 20-30 mg of unsorted bulk tissue. Primary liver carcinoma in the patients was surgically resected. The patients lived with chronic HBV infection and had not yet received any treatment. CDR1 SQVTM and CDR2 ANQGSEA come from the germline V gene. Trimming shortened V by 5 bases and J by 5 bases, and 21 bases separated the two germline ends. The CDR3 extends over 15 amino acids. Study results and limitations: Whereas tumor region pairs overlapped more, tumor-adjacent and tumor-blood pairs overlapped less. Blood had a significantly lower top-250-clone fraction than tumors did (p = 0.039).

The authors made TCR beta cDNA from around 500 ng total RNA with a constant-region primer. Libraries of TCR beta came from three nested multiplex PCR rounds with slightly modified ARM-PCR. In the first two PCR rounds, TRBV1-TRBV30 forward primers were paired with a C-beta reverse primer, and each round lasted 10 cycles. Via MiXCR, TCRdb re-called the multiplex PCR reads, giving one row per CDR3 protein. In the table there are 150,000 to 200,000 distinct CDR3 sequences, just under 85% of which are singletons. Worth noting for this clonotype: No antigen is known for it. This likely comes from a read error, as the CDR3 has no conserved phenylalanine or tryptophan at its end.

This chain joins TRBV29-1 and TRBJ2-5; tentative D call: TRBD2 (5 bases). Sequencing was performed on tumor tissue from primary liver carcinoma. The TCR originated in a man aged 35 to 55 with primary liver carcinoma and hepatitis B virus infection. The CDR3: CSVKSAAGRTETQYI. CDR3 DNA: TGCAGCGTTAAATCCGCGGCGGGTAGAACGGAGACCCAGTACATC.